This T cell receptor (beta chain) emerged from a study of cytomegalovirus exposure and HLA in healthy donors. The overall study: The Caucasian-associated ancestry cluster held roughly 81% of a few hundred genotyped donors. Study-wide results and caveats: An analysis that was carried out later associated 15,000 to 20,000 TCR beta sequences with HLA alleles at 0.05 false discovery rate. The number of N-insertions in an Asian-associated ancestry cluster was reportedly below the roughly 620-donor mean in a later analysis. Altogether, around 160 TCR beta chains were recorded as cytomegalovirus-associated.

The length of the CDR3 is 17 residues. V shed 3 bases and J 0 bases; nucleotides not matched to a gene: 3. CDR1 and CDR2 (germline): SGHNT, YYREEE (reference sequence). Details on this clone: The antigen remains undetermined.

The PCR contained 60 Vbeta and 13 Jbeta primers. The protocol was immunoSEQ multiplex PCR, while the TCRdb copy is restricted to in-frame clones and leaves out a portion. This sample carries around 120,000 clones, 65% to 80% of them seen once, and the ten largest clones take 25% to 35%. The sequenced sample was PBMCs. The chain uses TRBV5-4 and TRBJ1-6; 10 positions agree with TRBD1. The origin of this receptor is a man aged 55 to 69 in good health and CMV-seropositive. CDR3: CASSSTGGSSYNSPLHF. The CDR3 DNA reads as TGTGCCAGCAGCTCGACAGGGGGCAGCTCCTATAATTCACCCCTCCACTTT. Combining the CDR3 with reference TRBV5-4 and TRBJ1-6 gives the whole variable domain ETGVTQSPTHLIKTRGQQVTLRCSSQSGHNTVSWYQQALGQGPQFIFQYYREEENGRGNFPPRFSGLQFPNYSSELNVNALELDDSALYLCASSSTGGSSYNSPLHFGNGTRLTVT.